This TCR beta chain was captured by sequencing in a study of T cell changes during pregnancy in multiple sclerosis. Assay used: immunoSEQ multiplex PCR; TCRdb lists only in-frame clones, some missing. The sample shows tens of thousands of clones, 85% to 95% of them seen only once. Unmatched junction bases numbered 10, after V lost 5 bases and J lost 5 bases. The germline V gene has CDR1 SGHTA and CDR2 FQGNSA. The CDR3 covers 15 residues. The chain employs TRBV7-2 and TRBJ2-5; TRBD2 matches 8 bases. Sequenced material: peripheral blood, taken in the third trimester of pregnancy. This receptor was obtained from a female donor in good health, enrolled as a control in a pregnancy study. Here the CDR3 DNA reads TGTGCCAGCAGCACCATTAGCGGGATGTTTGAGACCCAGTACTTC. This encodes CASSTISGMFETQYF.